The 30 T cell receptor beta chains presented below share a single source sample, sequenced in a study of blood T cell repertoires in COVID-19. The repertoire was sequenced with immunoSEQ multiplex PCR; TCRdb's copy has only in-frame clones and lacks some. The sample yields about 55,000 clones, around four fifths seen once. Sample: peripheral blood. Source of these receptors: a woman aged 60-75 years with acute or convalescent COVID-19.

This clone was recorded a few times. The chain recombines TRBV5-1 with TRBJ1-1, with 10 bases matching TRBD1. Germline loops: CDR1 SGHRS, CDR2 YFSETQ. The CDR3 runs 16 residues. Germline trimming cut 0 bases from V and 4 bases from J; bases unmatched to any gene: 6. CDR3 sequence (DNA): TGCGCCAGCAGCTTGGCCGGGACAGGGGTTGGCACTGAAGCTTTCTTT. Its protein is CASSLAGTGVGTEAFF. Based on the CDR3 plus reference TRBV5-1 and TRBJ1-1, the full variable domain is KAGVTQTPRYLIKTRGQQVTLSCSPISGHRSVSWYQQTPGQGLQFLFEYFSETQRNKGNFPGRFSGRQFSNSRSEMNVSTLELGDSALYLCASSLAGTGVGTEAFFGQGTRLTVV.

This clone was recorded once. The gene calls are TRBV10-3 and TRBJ1-2, with 11 bases that match TRBD1. CDR1 and CDR2 from the germline V gene are ENHRY and SYGVKD. The CDR3 loop spans 16 amino acids. V trimming: 4 bases; J trimming: 8 bases; junction bases outside the gene matches: 12. CDR3 sequence (DNA): TGTGCCATCAGTGCCGATGGACAGGGGGCGAAGGACGGCTACACCTTC. Protein sequence: CAISADGQGAKDGYTF.

The chain recombines TRBV19 with TRBJ1-4, with TRBD1 as a possible D gene (5 bases). CDR1 LNHDA and CDR2 SQIVND come from the germline V gene (reference sequence). This CDR3 has 16 residues. V lost 7 bases and J lost 4, with 19 bases in between. CDR3 sequence reads: CASTPGGAAFNEKLFF. The CDR3 bases are TGTGCCAGTACCCCCGGAGGGGCTGCCTTTAATGAAAAACTGTTTTTT.

This chain connects TRBV18 to TRBJ2-3, with D possibly TRBD1 on 5 matching bases. The V gene lost 2 bases and the J gene lost 0 bases, with 9 bases spanning the gap. There are 15 residues in the CDR3. Germline-derived CDR1 and CDR2 are KGHSH and LQKENI. CDR3 nucleotide sequence: TGTGCCAGCTCACCAAGGGGTCTGAGCACAGATACGCAGTATTTT. It codes for CASSPRGLSTDTQYF.

CDR3 nucleotides: TGTGCCAGCAGTTATTCGTCAGGGGCAACTAATGAAAAACTGTTTTTT. Residues: CASSYSSGATNEKLFF. This chain uses TRBV6-6 with TRBJ1-4; TRBD1 might be the D (6 bases). The germline CDR1 and CDR2 sequences are MNHNY and SVGAGI (reference sequence). This CDR3 comprises 16 residues. V lost 3 bases and J 0 bases, leaving 11 bases between the germline ends.

V is TRBV15 and J is TRBJ2-3; 10 bases are a match to TRBD2. The CDR3 extends over 15 amino acids. The V gene's germline CDR1 is LNHNV and CDR2 YYDKDF (reference sequence). V lost 6 bases, J lost 1 base, and 4 bases stayed unmatched. The CDR3 nucleotides are TGTGCCACCAGACTAGCGGGACGGGGCACAGATACGCAGTATTTT. This encodes CATRLAGRGTDTQYF. The whole variable domain, remainder taken from reference TRBV15 and TRBJ2-3, is DAMVIQNPRYQVTQFGKPVTLSCSQTLNHNVMYWYQQKSSQAPKLLFHYYDKDFNNEADTPDNFQSRRPNTSFCFLDIRSPGLGDTAMYLCATRLAGRGTDTQYFGPGTRLTVL.

The V and J genes are TRBV7-9 and TRBJ1-2; TRBD1 matches at 8 bases. The trim removed 1 base at V and 2 bases at J, leaving 6 bases unmatched. Per germline, CDR1 SEHNR and CDR2 FQNEAQ (reference sequence). This CDR3 contains 16 residues. Here the CDR3 reads CASSLDGTGRNYGYTF. CDR3 DNA: TGTGCCAGCAGCTTAGATGGGACAGGACGAAACTATGGCTACACCTTC.

The rearrangement uses TRBV18 and TRBJ2-1; 7 bases align to TRBD2. V lost 1 base, J lost 4 bases, and 13 bases stayed unmatched. The CDR3 is 18 amino acids. CDR1 is KGHSH and CDR2 is LQKENI in the germline V gene. In nucleotides, the CDR3 is TGTGCCAGCTCACCACTAGCGGGTACTATAGGTGCGTACAATGAGCAGTTCTTC. Amino acid sequence: CASSPLAGTIGAYNEQFF.

The chain links TRBV12-5 to TRBJ1-1; D is perhaps TRBD1 (6 bases). The V end was cut by 5 bases, the J end by 5 bases, with 15 bases between. Germline lookup yields CDR1 LGHNT and CDR2 FRNRAP. The CDR3 is 14 amino acids. Written as DNA, the CDR3 is TGTGCTAGTGGTCCCGGACAGAGACAAACTGAAGCTTTCTTT. It is translated as CASGPGQRQTEAFF.

This chain links TRBV3-1 (or the pseudogene TRBV3-2) with TRBJ1-5; no definite D call. Germline CDR1 and CDR2: LGHDT and YNNKEL (reference sequence). The CDR3 contains 14 residues. The germline V and J ends were trimmed by 3 bases and 1 base, with 7 bases remaining between them. The CDR3 is CASSQTISNQPQHF. The CDR3 nucleotides are TGTGCCAGCAGCCAGACAATAAGCAATCAGCCCCAGCATTTT.

The rearrangement uses TRBV24-1 and TRBJ1-2; 7 bases align to TRBD1. The CDR3 length is 14 residues. The ends lost 9 bases at V and 6 bases at J; junction bases unmatched: 12. The germline gives CDR1 KGHDR, CDR2 SFDVKD. CDR3 sequence reads: CATRGPGQLNGYTF. The CDR3 nucleotides are TGTGCCACCCGGGGGCCGGGACAGTTAAATGGCTACACCTTC.

This rearrangement joins TRBV7-9 to TRBJ2-5, with TRBD1 matching 7 bases. CDR1 and CDR2 from the germline V gene are SEHNR and FQNEAQ (reference sequence). The V gene end was trimmed by 4 bases and the J gene end by 6 bases; junction bases not matched to a gene: 11. The CDR3 covers 15 residues. The CDR3 nucleotides are TGTGCCAGCAGCTCGGGGACGGGGACAGAAAAGACCCAGTACTTC. Its translation is CASSSGTGTEKTQYF.

This clone was seen more than once but under ten times. J is TRBJ1-5 and V is TRBV5-8; 7 bases map to TRBD1. The ends lost 2 bases at V and 3 bases at J; junction bases unmatched: 5. This CDR3 region has 15 residues. In germline, CDR1 is SGHTS, CDR2 YDEGEE. The CDR3 coding sequence is TGTGCCAGCAGCTTTGCAGGGGGAATCAATCAGCCCCAGCATTTT. The encoded protein is CASSFAGGINQPQHF.

The rearrangement joins TRBV11-2 to TRBJ2-7; 13 bases align to TRBD2. CDR3 length: 16 residues. Trimming removed 4 bases from V and 5 bases from J; junction bases left unmatched: 8. The germline V gene encodes CDR1 SGHAT and CDR2 FQNNGV. The CDR3 region is CASSSGLAGVPHEQYF. Written as DNA, the CDR3 is TGTGCCAGCAGCTCAGGACTAGCGGGAGTGCCCCACGAGCAGTACTTC.

For the CDR3, the DNA is TGTGCCAGCAGCCCAGACAGGGTCGCGGGCTACACCTTC. Translating gives CASSPDRVAGYTF. This chain joins TRBV5-5 and TRBJ1-2; 7 bases fit TRBD1. CDR1 and CDR2 (germline): SGHKS, YYEKEE (reference sequence). Losses at the gene ends were 4 bases for V and 8 bases for J; bases not matched to a gene: 8. This CDR3 has 13 residues. The full variable domain, with the rest looked up from reference TRBV5-5 and TRBJ1-2, is DAGVTQSPTHLIKTRGQQVTLRCSPISGHKSVSWYQQVLGQGPQFIFQYYEKEERGRGNFPDRFSARQFPNYSSELNVNALLLGDSALYLCASSPDRVAGYTFGSGTRLTVV.

The chain carries TRBV7-2 and TRBJ2-2; 7 bases are shared with TRBD2. Germline V lookup: CDR1 SGHTA, CDR2 FQGNSA. V gave up 6 bases and J gave up 0 bases; unmatched junction bases: 10. The CDR3 has 17 amino acids. The CDR3 bases are TGTGCCAGCAGAAATTTCTTAGCGGGCACGAACACCGGGGAGCTGTTTTTT. Translation: CASRNFLAGTNTGELFF.

The chain employs TRBV7-3 and TRBJ2-1; tentative D call: TRBD2 (7 bases). The CDR3 extends over 18 amino acids. The germline CDR1 and CDR2 sequences are SGHTA and FQGTGA. Trimming took off 1 base at V and 0 bases at J, with 16 bases between the two ends. CDR3 protein: CASSLNPTGGFSYNEQFF. DNA of the CDR3: TGTGCCAGCAGCTTAAATCCTACGGGGGGCTTCTCCTACAATGAGCAGTTCTTC.

The rearrangement links TRBV7-9 to TRBJ1-6, with TRBD1 matching over 9 bases. This CDR3 contains 14 residues. CDR1 and CDR2 (germline): SEHNR, FQNEAQ (reference sequence). With 5 bases clipped from V and 8 bases from J, the junction kept 4 bases outside the gene matches. DNA of the CDR3: TGTGCCAGCAGCCCGGGACAGGGCTATTCACCCCTCCACTTT. As protein: CASSPGQGYSPLHF. The whole variable domain, remainder taken from reference TRBV7-9 and TRBJ1-6, is DTGVSQNPRHKITKRGQNVTFRCDPISEHNRLYWYRQTLGQGPEFLTYFQNEAQLEKSRLLSDRFSAERPKGSFSTLEIQRTEQGDSAMYLCASSPGQGYSPLHFGNGTRLTVT.

This clone was counted a single time. The chain links TRBV30 to TRBJ1-6; D possibly corresponds to TRBD1 (5 bases). Looked up from germline, CDR1 is GTSNPN and CDR2 is SVGIG (reference sequence). Trimming stripped 3 bases from V and 4 bases from J, with 13 bases between. This CDR3 comprises 15 residues. CDR3 sequence (DNA): TGTGCCTGGAGGGGGCGGATATTTTATAATTCACCCCTCCACTTT. Encoded protein: CAWRGRIFYNSPLHF.

This chain links TRBV6-5 with TRBJ1-2, with a tentative D call TRBD1 (5 bases). Looked up from germline, CDR1 is MNHEY and CDR2 is SVGAGI. CDR3 length equals 13 residues. V was trimmed by 6 bases and J by 6 bases, leaving 14 bases between them. DNA for the CDR3: TGTGCCAGCAGGCGCCGGACGGGGGATGGCTACACCTTC. Its translation: CASRRRTGDGYTF.

The gene calls are TRBV9 and TRBJ1-1; D remains ambiguous. Trimming removed 0 bases at V and 1 base at J, with 4 bases between. Looked up from germline, CDR1 is SGDLS and CDR2 is YYNGEE. The CDR3 totals 13 residues. The CDR3 DNA reads TGTGCCAGCAGCGTAGCCCAGAACACTGAAGCTTTCTTT. This sequence encodes CASSVAQNTEAFF.

The chain links TRBV3-1 (or the pseudogene TRBV3-2) to TRBJ1-5; possible D gene TRBD1, 6 bases. The CDR3 sequence is 16 residues long. Trimming took off 1 base at V and 6 bases at J, with 16 bases between the two ends. CDR1 and CDR2 (germline): LGHDT, YNNKEL (reference sequence). CDR3 DNA: TGTGCCAGCAGCCAAGGCTTACAGGGTGGGAGTCAGCCCCAGCATTTT. This sequence encodes CASSQGLQGGSQPQHF.

This rearrangement joins TRBV29-1 to TRBJ2-7; possibly TRBD1 for D (7 bases). The CDR3 length is 13 residues. With 4 bases removed from V and 7 bases from J, the gap between germline ends came to 17 bases. From germline, CDR1 is SQVTM and CDR2 ANQGSEA. CDR3 in DNA: TGCAGCGTTGGAGGCGGGATCAGGGGGGAGCAGTACTTC. Amino acids: CSVGGGIRGEQYF.

The chain combines TRBV29-1 with TRBJ1-2; D uncertain. The CDR3 runs to 12 residues. Germline V gives CDR1 SQVTM, CDR2 ANQGSEA. Trimming pared 4 bases from V and 4 bases from J, leaving 10 bases between. CDR3 in DNA: TGCAGCGTTGCGGCAGCGACCTATGGCTACACCTTC. Translating it yields CSVAAATYGYTF.

The CDR3 bases are TGTGCCAGCAGCCAAGGACTAGCGGTGAAAGAGACCCAGTACTTC. This gives the protein CASSQGLAVKETQYF. The rearrangement joins TRBV4-2 to TRBJ2-5, with TRBD2 matching over 9 bases. V gave up 1 base and J gave up 3 bases; unmatched junction bases: 3. Germline assignment: CDR1 LGHNA and CDR2 YNFKEQ. CDR3 length equals 15 residues.

This chain uses TRBV7-9 with TRBJ2-1, with TRBD2 identical over 7 bases. This CDR3 contains 14 residues. Trimming removed 4 bases from V and 4 bases from J; junction bases left unmatched: 4. Germline CDR1 reads SEHNR; CDR2 reads FQNEAQ (reference sequence). CDR3 sequence (DNA): TGTGCCAGCAGCTGGGGGGGTCTTTACAATGAGCAGTTCTTC. Its protein is CASSWGGLYNEQFF.

The chain has TRBV29-1 and TRBJ2-1; unclear D gene. The CDR3 totals 13 residues. Germline V CDR1 and CDR2: SQVTM, ANQGSEA. V lost 6 bases and J lost 4, with 13 bases in between. The CDR3 region has the DNA TGCAGCGTAGGAGAGGAGTTTTACAATGAGCAGTTCTTC. Translated: CSVGEEFYNEQFF.

This clone was recorded once. The chain links TRBV19 to TRBJ1-2; TRBD1 is a possible D gene (6 bases). This CDR3 spans 14 amino acids. V was cut by 7 bases and J by 3 bases, with 15 bases left in between. Germline loops: CDR1 LNHDA, CDR2 SQIVND (reference sequence). CDR3: CASKQGRRDYGYTF. CDR3 sequence (DNA): TGTGCCAGTAAGCAGGGGAGACGGGACTATGGCTACACCTTC. Filled out from reference TRBV19 and TRBJ1-2, the complete variable domain reads DGGITQSPKYLFRKEGQNVTLSCEQNLNHDAMYWYRQDPGQGLRLIYYSQIVNDFQKGDIAEGYSVSREKKESFPLTVTSAQKNPTAFYLCASKQGRRDYGYTFGSGTRLTVV.

The chain carries TRBV10-2 and TRBJ2-7; D call uncertain. Germline assignment: CDR1 WSHSY and CDR2 SAAADI. This CDR3 contains 13 residues. Trimming pared 5 bases from V and 4 bases from J, leaving 12 bases between. For the CDR3, the DNA is TGCGCCAGCAGTCCCCTTCCCGGGTACGAGCAGTACTTC. This gives the protein CASSPLPGYEQYF.

The chain has TRBV6-6 and TRBJ1-2; D remains ambiguous. V lost 5 bases and J 5 bases, leaving 12 bases between the germline ends. This CDR3 contains 13 residues. Germline values: CDR1 MNHNY, CDR2 SVGAGI (reference sequence). CDR3 DNA sequence: TGTGCCAGCAGTCAGGAGGGATGGTATGGCTACACCTTC. It codes for CASSQEGWYGYTF.